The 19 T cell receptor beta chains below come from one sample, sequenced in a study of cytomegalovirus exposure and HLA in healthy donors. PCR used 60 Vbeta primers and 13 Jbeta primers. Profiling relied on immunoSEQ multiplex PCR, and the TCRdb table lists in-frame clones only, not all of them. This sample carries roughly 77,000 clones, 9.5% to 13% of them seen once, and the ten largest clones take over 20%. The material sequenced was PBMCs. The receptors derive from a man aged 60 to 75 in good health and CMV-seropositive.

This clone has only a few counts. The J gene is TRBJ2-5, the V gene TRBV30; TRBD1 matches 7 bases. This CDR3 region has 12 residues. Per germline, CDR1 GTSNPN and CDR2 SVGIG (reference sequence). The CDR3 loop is CALTGEGVTQYF. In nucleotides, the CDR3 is TGTGCACTAACAGGGGAAGGGGTGACCCAGTACTTC. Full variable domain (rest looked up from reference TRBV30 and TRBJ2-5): SQTIHQWPATLVQPVGSPLSLECTVEGTSNPNLYWYRQAAGRGLQLLFYSVGIGQISSEVPQNLSASRPQDRQFILSSKKLLLSDSGFYLCALTGEGVTQYFGPGTRLLVL.

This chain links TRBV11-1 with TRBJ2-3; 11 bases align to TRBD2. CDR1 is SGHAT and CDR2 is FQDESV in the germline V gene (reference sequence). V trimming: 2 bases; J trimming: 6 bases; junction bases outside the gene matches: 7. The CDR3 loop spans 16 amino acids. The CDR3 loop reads CASSLTLAGAGDTQYF. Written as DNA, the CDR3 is TGTGCCAGCAGCTTAACACTAGCGGGAGCAGGGGATACGCAGTATTTT.

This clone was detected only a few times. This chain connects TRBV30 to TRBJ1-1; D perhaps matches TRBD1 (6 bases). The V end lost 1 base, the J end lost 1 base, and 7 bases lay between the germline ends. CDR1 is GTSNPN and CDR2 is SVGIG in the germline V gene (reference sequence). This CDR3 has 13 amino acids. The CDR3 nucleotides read TGTGCCTGGAGTGGGGGACAGAACACTGAAGCTTTCTTT. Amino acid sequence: CAWSGGQNTEAFF.

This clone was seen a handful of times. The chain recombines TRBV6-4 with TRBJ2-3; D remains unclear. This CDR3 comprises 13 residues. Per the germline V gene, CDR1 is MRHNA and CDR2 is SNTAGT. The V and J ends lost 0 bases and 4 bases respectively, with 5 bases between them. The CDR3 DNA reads TGTGCCAGCAGTGACTCGAGTCCAGATACGCAGTATTTT. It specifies CASSDSSPDTQYF.

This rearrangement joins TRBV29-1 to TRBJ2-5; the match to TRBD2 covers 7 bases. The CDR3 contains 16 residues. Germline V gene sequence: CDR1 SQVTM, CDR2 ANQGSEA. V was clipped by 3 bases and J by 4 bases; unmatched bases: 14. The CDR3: CSVEGISGLGGETQYF. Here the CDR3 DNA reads TGCAGCGTTGAGGGTATTAGCGGGCTTGGAGGAGAGACCCAGTACTTC.

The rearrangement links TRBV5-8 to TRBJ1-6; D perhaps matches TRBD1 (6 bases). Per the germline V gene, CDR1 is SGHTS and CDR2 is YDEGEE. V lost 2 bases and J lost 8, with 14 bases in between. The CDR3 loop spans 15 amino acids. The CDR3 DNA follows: TGTGCCAGCAGCTTATTCAGGGGAGTGGATTCACCCCTCCACTTT. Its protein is CASSLFRGVDSPLHF.

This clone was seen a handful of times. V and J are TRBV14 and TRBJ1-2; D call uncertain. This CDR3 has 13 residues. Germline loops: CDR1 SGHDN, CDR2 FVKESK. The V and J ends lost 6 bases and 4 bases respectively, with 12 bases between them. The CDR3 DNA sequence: TGTGCCAGCAGTCCCGGACGGGGCTATGGCTACACCTTC. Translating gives CASSPGRGYGYTF.

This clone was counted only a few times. As DNA, the CDR3 is TGCGCCAGCAGCCAAGGGGGGGGTTTGAGCAATCAGCCCCAGCATTTT. Residues: CASSQGGGLSNQPQHF. This chain uses TRBV4-1 with TRBJ1-5; tentatively, D is TRBD1 (5 bases). In germline, CDR1 is MGHRA, CDR2 YSYEKL. This CDR3 comprises 16 residues. V lost 1 base and J 1 base, leaving 11 bases between the germline ends.

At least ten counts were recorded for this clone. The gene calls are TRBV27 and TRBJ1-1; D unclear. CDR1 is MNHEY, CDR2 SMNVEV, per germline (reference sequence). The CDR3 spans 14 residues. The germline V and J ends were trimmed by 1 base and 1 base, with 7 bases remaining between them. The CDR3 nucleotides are TGTGCCAGCAGTTTATTCGGGTGGAACACTGAAGCTTTCTTT. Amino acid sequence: CASSLFGWNTEAFF.

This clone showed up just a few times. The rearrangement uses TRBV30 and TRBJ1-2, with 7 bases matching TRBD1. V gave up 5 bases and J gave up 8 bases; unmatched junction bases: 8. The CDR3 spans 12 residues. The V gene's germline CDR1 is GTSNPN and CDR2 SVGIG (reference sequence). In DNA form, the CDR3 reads TGTGCCTGGCGGACAGGCCAAAAAGGCTACACCTTC. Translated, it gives CAWRTGQKGYTF. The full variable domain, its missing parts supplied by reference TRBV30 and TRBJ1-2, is SQTIHQWPATLVQPVGSPLSLECTVEGTSNPNLYWYRQAAGRGLQLLFYSVGIGQISSEVPQNLSASRPQDRQFILSSKKLLLSDSGFYLCAWRTGQKGYTFGSGTRLTVV.

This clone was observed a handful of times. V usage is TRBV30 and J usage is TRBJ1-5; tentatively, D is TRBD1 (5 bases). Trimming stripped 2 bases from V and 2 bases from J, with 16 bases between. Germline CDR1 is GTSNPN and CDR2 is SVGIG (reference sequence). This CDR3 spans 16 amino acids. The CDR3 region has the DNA TGTGCCTGGAGTCAGGGCCTCCTGGATGGCAATCAGCCCCAGCATTTT. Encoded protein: CAWSQGLLDGNQPQHF. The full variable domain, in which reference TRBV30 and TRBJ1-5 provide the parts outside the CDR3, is SQTIHQWPATLVQPVGSPLSLECTVEGTSNPNLYWYRQAAGRGLQLLFYSVGIGQISSEVPQNLSASRPQDRQFILSSKKLLLSDSGFYLCAWSQGLLDGNQPQHFGDGTRLSIL.

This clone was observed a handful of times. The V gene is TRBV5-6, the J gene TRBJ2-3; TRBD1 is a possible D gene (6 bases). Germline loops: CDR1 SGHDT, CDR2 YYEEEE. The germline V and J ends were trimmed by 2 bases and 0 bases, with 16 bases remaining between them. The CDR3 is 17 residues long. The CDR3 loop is CASSFVGTTSSTDTQYF. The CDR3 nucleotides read TGTGCCAGCAGCTTTGTCGGGACAACATCTAGCACAGATACGCAGTATTTT.

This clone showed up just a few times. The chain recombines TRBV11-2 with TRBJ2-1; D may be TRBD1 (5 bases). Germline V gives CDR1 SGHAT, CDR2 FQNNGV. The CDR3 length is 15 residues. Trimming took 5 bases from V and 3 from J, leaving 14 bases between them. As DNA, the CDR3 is TGTGCCAGCAGCCAGGGTGTAGGTAACTACAATGAGCAGTTCTTC. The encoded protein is CASSQGVGNYNEQFF.

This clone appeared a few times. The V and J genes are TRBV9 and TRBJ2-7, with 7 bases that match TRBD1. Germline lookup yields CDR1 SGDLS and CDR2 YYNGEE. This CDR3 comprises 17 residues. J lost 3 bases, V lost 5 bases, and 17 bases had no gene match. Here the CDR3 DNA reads TGTGCCAGCAGTGAATTTAGCACCCCCGGGACAGACTACGAGCAGTACTTC. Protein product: CASSEFSTPGTDYEQYF.

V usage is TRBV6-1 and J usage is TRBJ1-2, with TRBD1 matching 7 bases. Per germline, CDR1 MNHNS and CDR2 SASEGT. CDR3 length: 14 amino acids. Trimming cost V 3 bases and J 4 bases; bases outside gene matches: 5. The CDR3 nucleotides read TGTGCCAGCAGTGACAGGGGGTCCTCCTATGGCTACACCTTC. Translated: CASSDRGSSYGYTF.

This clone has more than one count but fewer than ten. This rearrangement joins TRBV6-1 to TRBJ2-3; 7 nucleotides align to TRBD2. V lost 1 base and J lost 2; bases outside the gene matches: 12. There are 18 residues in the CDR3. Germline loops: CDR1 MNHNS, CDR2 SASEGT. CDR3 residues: CASSEGLVPSGYTDTQYF. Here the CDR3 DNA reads TGTGCCAGCAGTGAAGGTTTGGTGCCTAGCGGCTACACAGATACGCAGTATTTT.

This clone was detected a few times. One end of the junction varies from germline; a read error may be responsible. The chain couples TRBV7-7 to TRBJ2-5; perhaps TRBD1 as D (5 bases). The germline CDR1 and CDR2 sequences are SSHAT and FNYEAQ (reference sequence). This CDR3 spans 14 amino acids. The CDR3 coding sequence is TGTGCTAGCAGCCCTCAGGGTGCTCAAGAGACCCAGTACTTC. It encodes CASSPQGAQETQYF. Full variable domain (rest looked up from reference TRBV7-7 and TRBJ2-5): GAGVSQSPRYKVTKRGQDVTLRCDPISSHATLYWYQQALGQGPEFLTYFNYEAQPDKSGLPSDRFSAERPEGSISTLTIQRTEQRDSAMYRCASSPQGAQETQYFGPGTRLLVL.

The CDR3 region is CASSFTSTGTYGYTF. CDR3 nucleotides: TGTGCCAGCAGCTTTACCTCGACAGGGACCTATGGCTACACCTTC. The chain combines TRBV7-9 with TRBJ1-2, with TRBD1 matching over 7 bases. CDR1 and CDR2 from the germline V gene are SEHNR and FQNEAQ (reference sequence). The CDR3 is made up of 15 amino acids. V lost 3 bases, J lost 4 bases, and 8 bases stayed unmatched. The full variable domain, with the rest looked up from reference TRBV7-9 and TRBJ1-2, is DTGVSQNPRHKITKRGQNVTFRCDPISEHNRLYWYRQTLGQGPEFLTYFQNEAQLEKSRLLSDRFSAERPKGSFSTLEIQRTEQGDSAMYLCASSFTSTGTYGYTFGSGTRLTVV.

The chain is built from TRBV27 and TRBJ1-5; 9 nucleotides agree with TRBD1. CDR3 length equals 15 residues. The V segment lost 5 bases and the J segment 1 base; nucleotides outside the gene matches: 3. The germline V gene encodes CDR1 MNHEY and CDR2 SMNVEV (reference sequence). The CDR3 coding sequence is TGTGCCAGCAGTCCCGGGACAGGGAGCAATCAGCCCCAGCATTTT. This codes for CASSPGTGSNQPQHF.